This T cell receptor (beta chain) appears in the sequencing data of a study of T cell clones after liver transplantation. Background on the study: Patients counted as tolerant after at least one year off all immunosuppression, enzymes not exceeding twice normal. Timepoints were pre-transplant, pre-withdrawal, and after withdrawal was completed or failed.

Concerning this clone itself: No antigen is known for it.

Germline V gives CDR1 MNHNY, CDR2 SVGAGI (reference sequence). After removal of 2 bases from V and 2 bases from J, the junction contained 2 bases not matched to a gene. The CDR3 length is 15 residues. Generated by immunoSEQ multiplex PCR, the TCRdb table keeps only in-frame clones and is missing some. The sample lists some 59,000 clones; about 64% were seen once. The study's findings and limits: In two subjects, few donor cells limited the measurable donor-reactive repertoire. In 5 of 8 subjects, circulating graft-donor-reactive CD4 TCRbeta sequences fell significantly after transplant.

The starting material was CD4+ T cells from blood, obtained before liver transplant. V usage is TRBV6-6 and J usage is TRBJ2-1; 8 bases map to TRBD2. The sequence derives from a human donor who received a liver transplant. CDR3: CASSYDSGAYNEQFF. CDR3 coding DNA: TGTGCCAGCAGTTACGATAGCGGGGCCTACAATGAGCAGTTCTTC.